The clone carrying this T cell receptor beta chain was detected only a few times. This record comes from a study of blood T cell repertoires in COVID-19. Per germline, CDR1 MGHRA and CDR2 YSYEKL. V was clipped by 0 bases and J by 4 bases; unmatched bases: 8. CDR3 size: 17 residues. Here immunoSEQ multiplex PCR was the method, and the copy in TCRdb shows in-frame clones only, minus some. Of approximately 93,000 clones listed, approximately 79% were seen once; the top ten hold 3% to 4%. Material: peripheral blood. The chain has TRBV4-1 and TRBJ1-2, with 10 bases aligning to TRBD1. This clonotype originated in a man between 65 and 85 years old with COVID-19, enrolled during active disease. The CDR3 DNA is TGCGCCAGCAGCCAAGACTGGGACAGGGGCCGCATCTATGGCTACACCTTC. Translation gives CASSQDWDRGRIYGYTF.